This T cell receptor beta chain was recorded in a study of CD8+CD57+ T cells in acquired aplastic anemia. Study results and caveats: CD8+ Simpson's diversity did not differ significantly between patients and controls.

Trimming removed 0 bases at V and 8 bases at J, with 13 bases between. This CDR3 comprises 15 residues. Germline lookup yields CDR1 LNHNV and CDR2 YYDKDF (reference sequence). It was patients with CD8+CD57+ cell expansion by flow cytometry who were chosen for sequencing. According to the study, genomic DNA was the template for TCR beta VDJ and CDR3 profiling. In TCRdb, the reads were re-called with MiXCR into one record per CDR3 protein. The sample records hundreds of thousands of distinct CDR3 sequences, about a third being singletons. This clonotype showed up many times. The antigen is undetermined. The V call is TRBV15, the J call TRBJ2-2, with D possibly being TRBD1 (6 bases). Sequenced material: sorted CD4+, CD8+, or CD8+CD57+ T cells (not recorded which) from PBMCs. The source is a human donor with aplastic anemia. The DNA of the CDR3 is TGTGCCACCAGCAGAGATAGGGGGAAAGGGGGGGAGCTGTTTTTT. Residues: CATSRDRGKGGELFF.